These 14 T cell receptor beta chains came from one sample sequenced in a study of CXCR3-negative and CXCR3-positive naive CD8 T cells. In preparing the TRB cDNA libraries, 5' RACE with UMI labels was used. Using the 5' RACE reads, TCRdb records one entry per CDR3 protein without DNA. The sample data list under 85,000 distinct CDR3 sequences. Sequencing used naive CXCR3- CD8+ T cells from blood. The subset is: CD45RO-CCR7+CD27+CD95- naive CD8+ T cells lacking CXCR3 (TNR3-). All receptors come from a human donor in good health. Some clones in this sample may be carry-over from other donors' samples.

The chain is built from TRBV10-3 and TRBJ2-7; TCRdb indicates TRBD2, and absent DNA this call remains unverified. Germline CDR1 and CDR2: ENHRY and SYGVKD. The CDR3 is 14 amino acids. CDR3 loop: CAISESGGRDEQYF.

The gene calls are TRBV19 and TRBJ2-2; TCRdb proposes TRBD1, but this gene call is untestable without DNA. CDR3 length: 14 residues. Germline lookup yields CDR1 LNHDA and CDR2 SQIVND (reference sequence). The CDR3 is CASSIAGHTGELFF.

The V gene is TRBV15, the J gene TRBJ1-1. Germline V CDR1 and CDR2: LNHNV, YYDKDF (reference sequence). This CDR3 comprises 14 residues. CDR3 in amino acids: CATSRAVMNTEAFF.

The gene calls are TRBV9 and TRBJ2-7; with no DNA, the TCRdb D assignment of TRBD1 cannot be verified. Germline CDR1 SGDLS, CDR2 YYNGEE. The CDR3 spans 15 residues. The CDR3 protein is CASSVGGSHTYEQYF.

The chain carries TRBV9 and TRBJ2-3; TCRdb returns TRBD1, unconfirmable since there is no DNA. Germline CDR1 is SGDLS and CDR2 is YYNGEE. The CDR3 is 18 amino acids. CDR3 region: CASSGLSPGQGSPDTQYF.

The rearrangement joins TRBV15 to TRBJ2-1; the D call of TRBD2 rests on TCRdb alone, since no DNA is present to check it. Germline V lookup: CDR1 LNHNV, CDR2 YYDKDF (reference sequence). This CDR3 comprises 15 residues. The CDR3 loop reads CATSRDQARGREQFF. Based on the CDR3 plus reference TRBV15 and TRBJ2-1, the full variable domain is DAMVIQNPRYQVTQFGKPVTLSCSQTLNHNVMYWYQQKSSQAPKLLFHYYDKDFNNEADTPDNFQSRRPNTSFCFLDIRSPGLGDTAMYLCATSRDQARGREQFFGPGTRLTVL.

The V call is TRBV20-1, the J call TRBJ2-7; no DNA is available, so the TRBD2 call from TCRdb remains unchecked. CDR3 length: 15 amino acids. Germline loops: CDR1 DFQATT, CDR2 SNEGSKA (reference sequence). CDR3 sequence: CSAPSSGRVPYEQYF.

The rearrangement uses TRBV12-3 or TRBV12-4 and TRBJ2-2; the D call of TRBD2 rests on TCRdb alone, since no DNA is present to check it. The CDR3 sequence is 13 residues long. CDR3 protein: CASHGALLGELFF.

The chain joins TRBV27 to TRBJ1-5. The CDR3 totals 14 residues. CDR1 is MNHEY, CDR2 SMNVEV, per germline (reference sequence). The CDR3 reads CASRHGLSNQPQHF.

The CDR3 region is CSVGDSSGNTIYF. The chain uses TRBV29-1 and TRBJ1-3. The CDR3 loop spans 13 amino acids. The germline gives CDR1 SQVTM, CDR2 ANQGSEA.

This chain uses TRBV15 with TRBJ1-4; TCRdb outputs TRBD1, but without DNA this stays unchecked. CDR3 length: 15 amino acids. Germline V gene data show CDR1 as LNHNV and CDR2 as YYDKDF (reference sequence). The CDR3 loop is CATSPGQGLNEKLFF.

The chain couples TRBV6-6 to TRBJ2-7; with no DNA, the TCRdb D assignment of TRBD1 cannot be verified. There are 13 residues in the CDR3. The germline V gene has CDR1 MNHNY and CDR2 SVGAGI (reference sequence). The CDR3 loop reads CASTQGGFHEQYF.

This chain links TRBV7-3 with TRBJ2-6. The CDR3 spans 16 residues. From germline, CDR1 is SGHTA and CDR2 FQGTGA. CDR3 amino acids: CASSLVGISGANVLTF.

This chain uses TRBV5-1 with TRBJ2-7. Germline V gene lookup returns CDR1 SGHRS and CDR2 YFSETQ. The CDR3 totals 14 residues. The CDR3 is CASSLGDYSYKQYF.